This T cell receptor (beta chain) was recorded in a study of regulatory T cells in long-lasting Graves disease. As for the study in general: Antithyroid drug intake by newly diagnosed Graves' patients had lasted under 3 months.

Noted time point: newly diagnosed GD, antithyroid drugs for less than 3 months. The TCR library was prepared using RNA isolated from PBMCs. This clonotype occurred many times. Both iRepertoire HTBI primers and Arm-PCR of CDR3 regions were used to build the TCR beta libraries. TCRdb re-derived calls from the multiplex PCR reads in MiXCR, one entry per CDR3 protein. Among 350,000 to 550,000 distinct CDR3 sequences, 14% to 15% were seen once, and the ten largest hold around 15%. V dropped 3 bases and J dropped 0 bases, with 10 bases sitting between them. Germline assignment: CDR1 KGHDR and CDR2 SFDVKD. The CDR3 extends over 15 amino acids. The sample was also linked to a second study, of T cells in Graves' hyperthyroidism and ophthalmopathy. That source notes: The hyperthyroidism patients had all been newly diagnosed, and their disease duration was under 2 months. Their ages ranged from 18 to 65 years. The diagnostic basis comprised clinical symptoms, serum thyroxine and TRAb, thyroid ultrasound and orbital computed tomography.

The input for sequencing was peripheral blood mononuclear cells (PBMCs), taken at new diagnosis, from a patient treated with antithyroid drugs. This chain uses TRBV24-1 with TRBJ1-1; TRBD1 might be the D (5 bases). This clonotype was sampled from a woman in her 30s with Graves disease. CDR3 loop: CATSDGGSMNTEAFF. The DNA for the CDR3 is TGTGCCACCAGTGATGGGGGATCAATGAACACTGAAGCTTTCTTT.